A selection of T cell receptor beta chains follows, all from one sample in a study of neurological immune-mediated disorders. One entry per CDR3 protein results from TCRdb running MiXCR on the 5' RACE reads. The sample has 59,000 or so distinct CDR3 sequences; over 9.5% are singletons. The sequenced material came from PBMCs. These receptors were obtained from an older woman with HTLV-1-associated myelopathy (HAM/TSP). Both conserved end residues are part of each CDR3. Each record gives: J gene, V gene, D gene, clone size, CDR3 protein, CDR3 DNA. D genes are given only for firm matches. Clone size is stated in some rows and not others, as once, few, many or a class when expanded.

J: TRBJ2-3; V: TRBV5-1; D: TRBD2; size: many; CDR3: CASSIGTSADTQYF; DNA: TGCGCCAGCAGCATCGGGACTAGCGCAGATACGCAGTATTTT
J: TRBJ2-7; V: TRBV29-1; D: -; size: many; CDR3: CSVAGLYEQYF; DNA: TGCAGCGTGGCTGGACTCTACGAGCAGTACTTC
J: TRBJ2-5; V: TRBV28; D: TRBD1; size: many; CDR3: CASTGAGGEETQYF; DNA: TGTGCCAGCACGGGAGCAGGGGGCGAAGAGACCCAGTACTTC
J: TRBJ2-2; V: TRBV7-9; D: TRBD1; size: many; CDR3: CASSLATGGNTGELFF; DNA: TGTGCCAGCAGCTTAGCGACAGGGGGTAACACCGGGGAGCTGTTTTTT
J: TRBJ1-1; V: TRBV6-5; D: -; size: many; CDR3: CASSYSVGNTEAFF; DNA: TGTGCCAGCAGTTACTCCGTCGGGAACACTGAAGCTTTCTTT
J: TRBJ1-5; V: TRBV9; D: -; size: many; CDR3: CASSPGVGNQPQHF; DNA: TGTGCCAGCAGCCCAGGGGTCGGCAATCAGCCCCAGCATTTT
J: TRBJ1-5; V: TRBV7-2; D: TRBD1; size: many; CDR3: CASSLRGVSNQPQHF; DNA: TGTGCCAGCAGCCTCAGGGGGGTTAGCAATCAGCCCCAGCATTTT
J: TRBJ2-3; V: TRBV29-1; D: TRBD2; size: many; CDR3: CSVGGTSGRSTDTQYF; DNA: TGCAGCGTTGGTGGGACTAGCGGGAGAAGCACAGATACGCAGTATTTT
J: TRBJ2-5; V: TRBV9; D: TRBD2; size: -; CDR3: CDSSIELAGKTTQYF; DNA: TGTGACAGCAGCATCGAACTAGCGGGGAAGACGACCCAGTACTTC
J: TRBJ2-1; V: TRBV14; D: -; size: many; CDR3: CASSQYPTFYNEQFF; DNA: TGTGCCAGCAGCCAGTATCCCACCTTCTACAATGAGCAGTTCTTC
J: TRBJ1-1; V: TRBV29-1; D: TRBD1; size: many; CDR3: CSAGQGADTEAFF; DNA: TGCAGCGCCGGACAGGGGGCGGACACTGAAGCTTTCTTT
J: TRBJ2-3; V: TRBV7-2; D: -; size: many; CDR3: CASIERRSDTQYF; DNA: TGTGCCAGCATCGAACGTCGGTCAGATACGCAGTATTTT
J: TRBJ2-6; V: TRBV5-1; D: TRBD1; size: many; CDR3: CASSLGDRPSGANVLTF; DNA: TGCGCCAGCAGCTTAGGGGACAGGCCCTCTGGGGCCAACGTCCTGACTTTC
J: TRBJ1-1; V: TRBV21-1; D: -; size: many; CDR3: CASSNPPRAGAAFF; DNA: TGTGCCAGCAGCAATCCTCCCCGGGCAGGGGCAGCTTTCTTT
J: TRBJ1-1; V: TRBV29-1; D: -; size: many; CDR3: CSVAGPGTANTEAFF; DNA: TGCAGCGTCGCGGGGCCCGGGACGGCGAACACTGAAGCTTTCTTT
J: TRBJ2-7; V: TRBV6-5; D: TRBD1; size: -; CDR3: CASRYPGQGGEQYF; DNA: TGTGCCAGCAGGTACCCGGGACAGGGTGGCGAGCAGTACTTC
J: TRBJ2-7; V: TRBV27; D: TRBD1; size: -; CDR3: CSSSWGQWGAYEQYF; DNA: TGTTCCAGCAGTTGGGGACAGTGGGGCGCCTACGAGCAGTACTTC
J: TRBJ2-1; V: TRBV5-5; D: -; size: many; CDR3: CASSRDNSYNEQFF; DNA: TGTGCCAGCAGCAGGGACAACTCCTACAATGAGCAGTTCTTC
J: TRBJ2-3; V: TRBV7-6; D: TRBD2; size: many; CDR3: CASSSTSILTDTQYF; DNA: TGTGCCAGCAGCTCGACTAGCATTCTCACAGATACGCAGTATTTT
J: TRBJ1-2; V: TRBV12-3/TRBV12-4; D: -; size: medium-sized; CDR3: CASSPGTAYTF; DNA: TGTGCCAGCAGCCCCGGGACGGCCTACACCTTC
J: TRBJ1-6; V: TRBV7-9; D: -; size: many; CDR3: CASSQTRGLGPLHF; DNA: TGTGCCAGCAGCCAAACCAGGGGACTCGGGCCCCTCCACTTT
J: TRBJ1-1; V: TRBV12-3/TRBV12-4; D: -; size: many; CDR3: CASSSRAPSQAFF; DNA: TGTGCCAGCAGTTCACGGGCACCCTCTCAAGCTTTCTTT
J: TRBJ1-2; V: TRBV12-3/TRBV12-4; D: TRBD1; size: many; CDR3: CASRGRGLYGYTF; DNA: TGTGCCAGTAGAGGCAGGGGGCTCTATGGCTACACCTTC
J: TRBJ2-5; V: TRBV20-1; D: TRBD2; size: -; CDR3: CSAGRTSGRVQETQYF; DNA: TGCAGTGCTGGAAGGACTAGCGGGAGGGTTCAAGAGACCCAGTACTTC
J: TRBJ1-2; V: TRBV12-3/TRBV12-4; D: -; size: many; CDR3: CASSFYAGDYGYTF; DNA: TGTGCCAGCAGTTTTTACGCGGGAGACTATGGCTACACCTTC
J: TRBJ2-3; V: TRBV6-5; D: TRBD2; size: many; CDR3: CASSSPRLAGGTDTQYF; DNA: TGTGCCAGCAGTTCACCCCGACTAGCGGGGGGCACAGATACGCAGTATTTT
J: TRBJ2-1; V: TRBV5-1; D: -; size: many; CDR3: CASSLEGNEQFF; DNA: TGCGCCAGCAGCTTGGAAGGGAACGAGCAGTTCTTC
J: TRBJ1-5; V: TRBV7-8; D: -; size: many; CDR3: CASSSRWGNQPQHF; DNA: TGTGCCAGCAGCTCCCGGTGGGGCAATCAGCCCCAGCATTTT
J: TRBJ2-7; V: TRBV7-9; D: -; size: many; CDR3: CASTQGDFRQYF; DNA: TGTGCCAGCACCCAGGGGGACTTTCGGCAGTACTTC
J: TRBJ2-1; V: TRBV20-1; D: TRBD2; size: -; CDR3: CSARVWGLVEAAQFF; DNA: TGCAGTGCTAGAGTGTGGGGACTAGTTGAGGCAGCTCAGTTCTTC
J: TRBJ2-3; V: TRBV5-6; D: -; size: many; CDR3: CASSKTASTDTQYF; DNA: TGTGCCAGCAGCAAGACAGCTAGCACAGATACGCAGTATTTT
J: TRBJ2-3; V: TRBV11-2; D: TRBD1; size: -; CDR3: CASSLDRSGTGGKDTQYF; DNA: TGTGCCAGCAGCTTAGATCGTTCCGGGACAGGGGGAAAAGATACGCAGTATTTT
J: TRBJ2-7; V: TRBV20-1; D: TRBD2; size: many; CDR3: CSARELAGRISSYEQYF; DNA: TGCAGTGCTAGAGAACTAGCGGGAAGAATCAGCTCCTACGAGCAGTACTTC
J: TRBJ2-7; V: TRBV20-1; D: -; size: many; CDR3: CSARGDSNYEQYF; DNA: TGCAGTGCTAGAGGGGATTCTAACTACGAGCAGTACTTC
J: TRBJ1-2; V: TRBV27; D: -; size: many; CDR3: CASSLGGAPGGYTF; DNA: TGTGCCAGCAGTTTGGGAGGGGCCCCCGGTGGCTACACCTTC
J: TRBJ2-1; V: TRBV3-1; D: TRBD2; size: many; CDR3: CASSFNRGSGMDNEQFF; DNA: TGTGCCAGCAGCTTCAATCGAGGGAGCGGGATGGACAATGAGCAGTTCTTC
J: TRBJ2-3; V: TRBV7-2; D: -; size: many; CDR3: CASSLIKGTDTQYF; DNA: TGTGCCAGCAGCCTCATAAAAGGGACAGATACGCAGTATTTT
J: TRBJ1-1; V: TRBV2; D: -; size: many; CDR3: CASSDIALNTEAFF; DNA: TGTGCCAGCAGTGATATAGCCCTGAACACTGAAGCTTTCTTT
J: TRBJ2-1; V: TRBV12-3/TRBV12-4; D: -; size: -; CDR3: CASSFSGMLGYEQFF; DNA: TGTGCCAGCAGTTTTTCGGGGATGTTAGGGTATGAGCAGTTCTTC
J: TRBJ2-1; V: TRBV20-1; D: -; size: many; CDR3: CSASYSYNEQFF; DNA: TGCAGTGCCTCCTACTCCTACAATGAGCAGTTCTTC
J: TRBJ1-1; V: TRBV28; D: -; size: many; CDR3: CASRGRAGVMNTEAFF; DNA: TGTGCCAGCCGGGGTCGGGCAGGGGTCATGAACACTGAAGCTTTCTTT